The 20 T cell receptor beta chains presented below share a single source sample, sequenced in a study of CD8 T cells in Susac syndrome. An amount of RNA that ranged from roughly 0.5 to 1 ug was reverse transcribed with random hexamers. Each CDR3 protein is one row after TCRdb ran MiXCR on the immunoSEQ multiplex PCR reads. The sample carries some 130,000 distinct CDR3 sequences, roughly 94% recorded once. Sequenced sample: CD8+ T cells from PBMCs. The receptor source for this set is a human donor with Susac syndrome.

The chain links TRBV20-1 to TRBJ2-7; D remains unclear. Germline CDR1 reads DFQATT; CDR2 reads SNEGSKA (reference sequence). Trimming removed 6 bases at V and 2 bases at J, with 5 bases between. CDR3 length: 10 residues. CDR3 region: CSALAYEQYF. CDR3 DNA sequence: TGCAGTGCCCTAGCCTACGAGCAGTACTTC.

The chain couples TRBV29-1 to TRBJ2-3; no definite D call. The CDR3 sequence is 13 residues long. V was clipped by 1 base and J by 3 bases, with 8 bases between them. CDR1 and CDR2 (germline): SQVTM, ANQGSEA. CDR3: CSVEGVWTDTQYF. In nucleotides, the CDR3 is TGCAGCGTTGAAGGGGTTTGGACAGATACGCAGTATTTT.

The CDR3 DNA sequence: TGTGCCAGCAGTTACCTGACCTACGAGCAGTACTTC. This sequence encodes CASSYLTYEQYF. The genes are TRBV6-6 and TRBJ2-7; D ambiguous. The V end was cut by 2 bases, the J end by 2 bases, with 4 bases between. The CDR3 contains 12 residues. The germline V gene has CDR1 MNHNY and CDR2 SVGAGI (reference sequence).

CDR3 sequence: CSVVAGGDNGYTF. Written as DNA, the CDR3 is TGCAGCGTTGTTGCAGGGGGTGACAATGGCTACACCTTC. The rearrangement joins TRBV29-1 to TRBJ1-2; 7 bases map to TRBD1. The germline CDR1 and CDR2 sequences are SQVTM and ANQGSEA. With V trimmed by 4 bases and J by 6 bases, 8 bases remained unmatched. This CDR3 has 13 residues.

The chain employs TRBV4-1 and TRBJ2-3; TRBD2 aligns across 7 bases. The ends lost 4 bases at V and 0 bases at J; junction bases unmatched: 7. From germline, CDR1 is MGHRA and CDR2 YSYEKL. CDR3 length: 16 amino acids. CDR3 amino acids: CASSPKLASSTDTQYF. CDR3 DNA sequence: TGCGCCAGCAGCCCTAAACTAGCGTCTAGCACAGATACGCAGTATTTT.

This clonotype was detected only once. The chain uses TRBV7-9 and TRBJ2-1; 9 nucleotides line up with TRBD1. V gave up 5 bases and J gave up 5 bases; unmatched junction bases: 10. Looked up from germline, CDR1 is SEHNR and CDR2 is FQNEAQ (reference sequence). The CDR3 has 16 residues. The CDR3 region is CASSPRTGEEHNEQFF. The CDR3 coding sequence is TGTGCCAGCAGCCCTCGGACAGGGGAGGAACACAATGAGCAGTTCTTC.

The chain employs TRBV7-8 and TRBJ1-1; D may be TRBD1 (6 bases). This CDR3 has 16 residues. Trimming took off 2 bases at V and 1 base at J, with 14 bases between the two ends. Germline V CDR1 and CDR2: SGHVS, FQNEAQ. This CDR3 reads CASSLPWGGRNTEAFF. Here the CDR3 DNA reads TGTGCCAGCAGCTTACCCTGGGGGGGCCGGAACACTGAAGCTTTCTTT. Full variable domain (outside the CDR3, taken from reference TRBV7-8 and TRBJ1-1): GAGVSQSPRYKVAKRGQDVALRCDPISGHVSLFWYQQALGQGPEFLTYFQNEAQLDKSGLPSDRFFAERPEGSVSTLKIQRTQQEDSAVYLCASSLPWGGRNTEAFFGQGTRLTVV.

This clonotype showed up just once. The rearrangement joins TRBV4-1 to TRBJ2-1; TRBD1 aligns across 7 bases. Germline V gives CDR1 MGHRA, CDR2 YSYEKL. V dropped 4 bases and J dropped 4; count of bases not matched to a gene: 10. The CDR3 runs to 16 residues. The CDR3 DNA is TGCGCCAGCAGCCTGCCAAGGGGGCTGGTTTACAATGAGCAGTTCTTC. Translated, it gives CASSLPRGLVYNEQFF.

The chain links TRBV6-4 to TRBJ2-1; a possible D gene is TRBD1 (5 bases). V was pared by 2 bases and J by 4 bases, with 12 bases between. The CDR3 runs to 15 residues. Germline loops: CDR1 MRHNA, CDR2 SNTAGT. CDR3 residues: CASSDGRQGYNEQFF. The CDR3 DNA is TGTGCCAGCAGTGACGGTCGTCAGGGATACAATGAGCAGTTCTTC.

This clonotype was seen once. The rearrangement uses TRBV2 and TRBJ1-2, with D hard to call. CDR3 length: 14 amino acids. Trimming took off 0 bases at V and 8 bases at J, with 13 bases between the two ends. The germline V gene encodes CDR1 SNHLY and CDR2 FYNNEI. This CDR3 is CASSEAKELGGYTF. In nucleotides, the CDR3 is TGTGCCAGCAGTGAAGCAAAGGAACTAGGGGGCTACACCTTC.

The count of this clonotype is one. V is TRBV19 and J is TRBJ2-7; the match to TRBD2 covers 7 bases. The CDR3 has 15 residues. V lost 9 bases to trimming and J lost 2 bases; unmatched junction nucleotides: 13. Germline V lookup: CDR1 LNHDA, CDR2 SQIVND (reference sequence). This chain's CDR3 is CASRPDRDYAYEQYF. The CDR3 bases are TGTGCCAGCCGGCCCGACCGGGACTATGCCTACGAGCAGTACTTC.

The V and J genes are TRBV9 and TRBJ2-3; a possible D gene is TRBD2 (5 bases). V was pared by 0 bases and J by 0 bases, with 8 bases between. Germline assignment: CDR1 SGDLS and CDR2 YYNGEE. This CDR3 has 15 amino acids. The CDR3 here is CASSVDGISTDTQYF. CDR3 DNA: TGTGCCAGCAGCGTAGACGGGATTAGCACAGATACGCAGTATTTT.

The rearrangement links TRBV5-6 to TRBJ2-1, with unresolved D. The length of the CDR3 is 12 residues. Germline values: CDR1 SGHDT, CDR2 YYEEEE. With 2 bases removed from V and 10 bases from J, the gap between germline ends came to 10 bases. DNA for the CDR3: TGTGCCAGCAGCTTTTACATCAGAGAGCAGTTCTTC. Protein sequence: CASSFYIREQFF.

The V and J genes are TRBV7-3 and TRBJ2-6, with TRBD1 matching 9 bases. The CDR3 spans 21 residues. V lost 0 bases and J lost 0; bases outside the gene matches: 12. Germline CDR1 is SGHTA and CDR2 is FQGTGA. Written as DNA, the CDR3 is TGTGCCAGCAGCTTAACCACCGGGGGGACAGGGTTTCGCTCTGGGGCCAACGTCCTGACTTTC. Its translation is CASSLTTGGTGFRSGANVLTF.

CDR3 nucleotide sequence: TGTGCCAGCAGCCAGTCGGTAGCGGGATTAGAGACCCAGTACTTC. This gives the protein CASSQSVAGLETQYF. The chain employs TRBV3-1 and TRBJ2-5; 8 positions match TRBD2. Germline-derived CDR1 and CDR2 are LGHDT and YNNKEL (reference sequence). The CDR3 runs 15 residues. Germline trimming cut 3 bases from V and 4 bases from J; bases unmatched to any gene: 7.

V and J are TRBV12-3 or TRBV12-4 and TRBJ1-3, with D hard to call. This CDR3 has 12 residues. V shed 5 bases and J shed 2 bases, with 4 bases lying between them. CDR3 loop: CASSLPGNTIYF. The CDR3 DNA sequence: TGTGCCAGCAGTCTACCTGGAAACACCATATATTTT.

This chain joins TRBV6-5 and TRBJ2-6; D gene unclear. Deletions cut 6 bases from V and 3 bases from J, with 12 bases between. Germline CDR1 MNHEY, CDR2 SVGAGI. The CDR3 has 15 residues. CDR3 bases: TGTGCCAGCAGCCCCGGGTCTTTTGGGGCCAACGTCCTGACTTTC. This encodes CASSPGSFGANVLTF.

V gene TRBV12-3 or TRBV12-4 combines with J gene TRBJ1-1; no firm D call. With 6 bases removed from V and 1 base from J, the gap between germline ends came to 12 bases. The CDR3 is 14 amino acids. CDR3 loop: CASRVMTGNTEAFF. In DNA form, the CDR3 reads TGTGCCAGCAGGGTCATGACGGGGAACACTGAAGCTTTCTTT.

The V gene is TRBV6-5, the J gene TRBJ1-1; D unclear. CDR1 is MNHEY, CDR2 SVGAGI, per germline. This CDR3 is built from 12 residues. V lost 5 bases and J 11 bases, leaving 15 bases between the germline ends. The CDR3 DNA reads TGTGCCAGCAGTGACTTCCCCACTCAGGCTTTCTTT. Its translation is CASSDFPTQAFF.

The chain combines TRBV28 with TRBJ2-3; 8 bases are a match to TRBD2. V shed 8 bases and J 3 bases; nucleotides not matched to a gene: 10. Germline V gene sequence: CDR1 MDHEN, CDR2 SYDVKM. The CDR3 consists of 15 residues. CDR3 in amino acids: CASGALGGRTDTQYF. CDR3 in DNA: TGTGCCAGCGGGGCCCTTGGCGGGAGGACAGATACGCAGTATTTT.